The clone carrying this T cell receptor (beta chain) occurred a few times. These data come from a study of early T cells in non-severe SARS-CoV-2 infection. Via MiXCR, TCRdb re-called the 5' RACE reads, giving one row per CDR3 protein. The sample shows about 56,000 distinct CDR3 sequences, 8% to 11% of them seen only once. The CDR3 extends over 14 amino acids. V gave up 10 bases and J gave up 2 bases; unmatched junction bases: 10. Germline CDR1 and CDR2: SGDLS and YYNGEE. This clonotype was obtained from an adult who was a healthcare worker with PCR-confirmed SARS-CoV-2 infection or an uninfected control (not recorded which). The sample consisted of whole blood. The chain employs TRBV9 and TRBJ2-5; 8 bases map to TRBD2. This chain's CDR3 is CAVDWTSPQETQYF. The CDR3 DNA reads TGTGCCGTCGACTGGACTAGCCCACAAGAGACCCAGTACTTC. The whole variable domain, filled in from reference TRBV9 and TRBJ2-5, reads DSGVTQTPKHLITATGQRVTLRCSPRSGDLSVYWYQQSLDQGLQFLIQYYNGEERAKGNILERFSAQQFPDLHSELNLSSLELGDSALYFCAVDWTSPQETQYFGPGTRLLVL.